What follows are 28 T cell receptor beta chains derived from one specimen sequenced in a study of circulating and synovial CD4+ cells in juvenile arthritis. Clones were read by immunoSEQ multiplex PCR, and TCRdb kept only the in-frame ones, dropping some. The table records 30,000 to 40,000 clones, roughly 96% of them present only once. Sequencing was performed on CD4+ T cells from blood. The receptors were gathered from a human donor with juvenile idiopathic arthritis.

The chain combines TRBV28 with TRBJ2-7; the match to TRBD1 covers 12 bases. Looked up from germline, CDR1 is MDHEN and CDR2 is SYDVKM. This CDR3 has 16 residues. The V segment lost 4 bases and the J segment 7 bases; nucleotides outside the gene matches: 11. The CDR3 sequence: CASSSFRDRGRREQYF. Written as DNA, the CDR3 is TGTGCCAGCAGTTCTTTCAGGGACAGGGGGCGTCGGGAGCAGTACTTC. The full variable domain, with the rest looked up from reference TRBV28 and TRBJ2-7, is DVKVTQSSRYLVKRTGEKVFLECVQDMDHENMFWYRQDPGLGLRLIYFSYDVKMKEKGDIPEGYSVSREKKERFSLILESASTNQTSMYLCASSSFRDRGRREQYFGPGTRLTVT.

This chain links TRBV18 with TRBJ1-2; 7 bases match TRBD1. With 4 bases clipped from V and 4 bases from J, the junction kept 6 bases outside the gene matches. CDR1 and CDR2 from the germline V gene are KGHSH and LQKENI. The CDR3 covers 14 residues. In nucleotides, the CDR3 is TGTGCCAGCTCACGCGACAGGGACAGCTATGGCTACACCTTC. Amino acid sequence: CASSRDRDSYGYTF.

This chain's CDR3 is CASSTGNSGLGQTDTQYF. The DNA of the CDR3 is TGCGCCAGCAGTACAGGAAACTCGGGACTAGGCCAGACAGATACGCAGTATTTT. The chain has TRBV5-1 and TRBJ2-3; 8 bases line up with TRBD2. There are 18 residues in the CDR3. Unmatched junction bases numbered 17, after V lost 5 bases and J lost 3 bases. From germline, CDR1 is SGHRS and CDR2 YFSETQ.

V usage is TRBV7-6 and J usage is TRBJ2-3, with D perhaps TRBD2 (6 bases). CDR1 is SGHVS and CDR2 is FNYEAQ in the germline V gene. The CDR3 totals 15 residues. Trimming removed 3 bases at V and 5 bases at J, with 15 bases between. The CDR3 coding sequence is TGTGCCAGCAGCTTGTATTTCGACGGGGGAGATACGCAGTATTTT. As protein: CASSLYFDGGDTQYF. Full variable domain (outside the CDR3, taken from reference TRBV7-6 and TRBJ2-3): GAGVSQSPRYKVTKRGQDVALRCDPISGHVSLYWYRQALGQGPEFLTYFNYEAQQDKSGLPNDRFSAERPEGSISTLTIQRTEQRDSAMYRCASSLYFDGGDTQYFGPGTRLTVL.

This clone was seen a single time. This chain joins TRBV12-5 and TRBJ2-2; tentatively, D is TRBD1 (6 bases). Per germline, CDR1 LGHNT and CDR2 FRNRAP. This CDR3 contains 17 residues. V shed 6 bases and J shed 2 bases, with 19 bases lying between them. The CDR3 DNA is TGTGCTAGTGGCCCAAACCTACAGGGCCGAAACACCGGGGAGCTGTTTTTT. Protein product: CASGPNLQGRNTGELFF.

The genes are TRBV5-6 and TRBJ2-1; TRBD2 matches 8 bases. This CDR3 comprises 15 residues. The germline CDR1 and CDR2 sequences are SGHDT and YYEEEE. V gave up 4 bases and J gave up 7 bases; unmatched junction bases: 10. The CDR3 region is CASSRPSGGGNEQFF. CDR3 sequence (DNA): TGTGCCAGCAGCAGGCCGTCGGGGGGGGGTAATGAGCAGTTCTTC.

CDR3 in DNA: TGTGCCAGCAGCGTAGGGGGGACAGCGTCTTTTGGCTACACCTTC. Protein: CASSVGGTASFGYTF. The V and J genes are TRBV9 and TRBJ1-2; 7 bases are shared with TRBD1. CDR3 length: 15 amino acids. CDR1 and CDR2 from the germline V gene are SGDLS and YYNGEE. V shed 0 bases and J 7 bases; nucleotides not matched to a gene: 9.

With respect to this clone: Other DNA variants within this sample encode the same CDR3. The chain recombines TRBV28 with TRBJ2-7, with D maybe TRBD2 (6 bases). This CDR3 spans 15 amino acids. The germline CDR1 and CDR2 sequences are MDHEN and SYDVKM. V lost 4 bases to trimming and J lost 0 bases, with 13 bases between them. CDR3 protein: CASSSPGTGSYEQYF. The CDR3 bases are TGTGCCAGCAGTTCCCCCGGGACTGGCTCCTACGAGCAGTACTTC.

This chain joins TRBV5-1 and TRBJ1-6; TRBD1 aligns across 8 bases. This CDR3 has 15 amino acids. The germline CDR1 and CDR2 sequences are SGHRS and YFSETQ. V lost 2 bases, J lost 7 bases, and 5 bases stayed unmatched. The CDR3 loop reads CASSLGTGHNSPLHF. The CDR3 DNA is TGCGCCAGCAGCTTAGGGACAGGTCACAATTCACCCCTCCACTTT.

The rearrangement links TRBV10-1 to TRBJ2-3; TRBD2 matches at 7 bases. The CDR3 consists of 15 residues. J lost 0 bases, V lost 3 bases, and 3 bases had no gene match. Germline CDR1 reads WNHNN; CDR2 reads SYGVQD (reference sequence). In DNA form, the CDR3 reads TGCGCCAGCAGTGAATCTAGCGGTAGCACAGATACGCAGTATTTT. Translation gives CASSESSGSTDTQYF.

The chain employs TRBV5-1 and TRBJ2-7, with TRBD2 matching 7 bases. Germline loops: CDR1 SGHRS, CDR2 YFSETQ. Trimming cost V 4 bases and J 1 base; bases outside gene matches: 5. The CDR3 runs to 14 residues. The CDR3 DNA is TGCGCCAGCAGCGGCCTAGCGGAGTCCTACGAGCAGTACTTC. Its protein product is CASSGLAESYEQYF. The entire variable domain, with the rest obtained from reference TRBV5-1 and TRBJ2-7, is as follows: KAGVTQTPRYLIKTRGQQVTLSCSPISGHRSVSWYQQTPGQGLQFLFEYFSETQRNKGNFPGRFSGRQFSNSRSEMNVSTLELGDSALYLCASSGLAESYEQYFGPGTRLTVT.

The CDR3 region is CASSARVFSYEQYF. In nucleotides, the CDR3 is TGCGCCAGCAGCGCCAGGGTTTTCTCCTACGAGCAGTACTTC. The chain has TRBV4-1 and TRBJ2-7; perhaps TRBD1 as D (5 bases). Germline CDR1 and CDR2: MGHRA and YSYEKL. The V end lost 5 bases, the J end lost 0 bases, and 11 bases lay between the germline ends. The CDR3 extends over 14 amino acids.

The V gene is TRBV6-1, the J gene TRBJ1-2; D not certain. Deletions cut 6 bases from V and 4 bases from J, with 12 bases between. The CDR3 sequence is 13 residues long. Germline V CDR1 and CDR2: MNHNS, SASEGT. The CDR3 bases are TGTGCCAGCAGCGTTACTAGCTCCTATGGCTACACCTTC. It is translated as CASSVTSSYGYTF.

This clone was detected once. This sequence joins TRBV30 and TRBJ2-1; 7 positions match TRBD2. The CDR3 is 17 amino acids. Trimming removed 0 bases from V and 1 base from J; junction bases left unmatched: 9. CDR1 GTSNPN and CDR2 SVGIG come from the germline V gene (reference sequence). The chain's CDR3 is CAWSVRGLAESYNEQFF. CDR3 in DNA: TGTGCCTGGAGTGTACGTGGCCTAGCGGAGTCCTACAATGAGCAGTTCTTC.

The chain's CDR3 is CASSLRETQYF. In DNA form, the CDR3 reads TGTGCCAGCAGCCTGAGAGAGACCCAGTACTTC. The chain has TRBV28 and TRBJ2-5, with no clear D. Per germline, CDR1 MDHEN and CDR2 SYDVKM. This CDR3 is 11 amino acids long. Trimming removed 6 bases at V and 4 bases at J, with 6 bases between.

The V and J genes are TRBV2 and TRBJ2-7; 8 nucleotides match TRBD2. Germline CDR1 and CDR2: SNHLY and FYNNEI. Trimming removed 0 bases from V and 6 bases from J; junction bases left unmatched: 19. CDR3 length: 19 amino acids. The CDR3 spells CASSEAEKFSGSVPAEQYF. The DNA of the CDR3 is TGTGCCAGCAGTGAAGCGGAGAAGTTCAGCGGGAGTGTCCCCGCCGAGCAGTACTTC.

The CDR3 spells CASSLSSYEQYF. CDR3 in DNA: TGTGCCAGCAGCCTTTCCTCCTACGAGCAGTACTTC. This rearrangement joins TRBV7-2 to TRBJ2-7; D not resolved. V shed 5 bases and J shed 0 bases, with 5 bases lying between them. Germline lookup yields CDR1 SGHTA and CDR2 FQGNSA. CDR3 size: 12 residues.

The chain links TRBV19 to TRBJ2-3; 12 bases are a match to TRBD1. CDR1 is LNHDA and CDR2 is SQIVND in the germline V gene (reference sequence). CDR3 size: 17 residues. The V segment lost 4 bases and the J segment 5 bases; nucleotides outside the gene matches: 10. The CDR3 protein is CASSTTGTGGAGDTQYF. Here the CDR3 DNA reads TGTGCCAGTAGTACCACAGGGACAGGGGGCGCGGGAGATACGCAGTATTTT.

The J gene is TRBJ2-5, the V gene TRBV5-4, with TRBD1 matching 10 bases. The better agreement between TRBJ2-7 and the DNA end casts doubt on the J call. This CDR3 has 15 residues. The germline CDR1 and CDR2 sequences are SGHNT and YYREEE (reference sequence). CDR3: CASSLPGQGTYEQYF. CDR3 coding DNA: TGTGCCAGCAGCCTTCCGGGACAGGGGACCTACGAGCAGTACTTC.

The chain uses TRBV6-1 and TRBJ2-7, with 8 bases lining up with TRBD1. J gave up 6 bases and V 7 bases, and 11 bases lay outside the gene matches. CDR1 and CDR2 (germline): MNHNS, SASEGT. This CDR3 is built from 14 residues. As DNA, the CDR3 is TGTGCCAGCACCCGGGACAGGTCCCTTTCCGAGCAGTACTTC. Amino acids: CASTRDRSLSEQYF.

The J gene is TRBJ1-4, the V gene TRBV5-5; a possible D gene is TRBD1 (5 bases). CDR1 and CDR2 (germline): SGHKS, YYEKEE (reference sequence). The V gene lost 0 bases and the J gene lost 6 bases, with 12 bases spanning the gap. The CDR3 has 15 amino acids. The CDR3 loop is CASSLGGGGYEKLFF. The CDR3 DNA reads TGTGCCAGCAGCTTGGGTGGGGGGGGATATGAAAAACTGTTTTTT.

The chain uses TRBV27 and TRBJ2-3, with 7 bases matching TRBD2. V was pared by 5 bases and J by 1 base, with 6 bases of the junction left unmatched. Germline V gene lookup returns CDR1 MNHEY and CDR2 SMNVEV (reference sequence). The CDR3 loop spans 15 amino acids. CDR3 nucleotide sequence: TGTGCCAGCAGTAGCGGGAATGTTCGCACAGATACGCAGTATTTT. Protein sequence: CASSSGNVRTDTQYF.

J is TRBJ2-2 and V is TRBV6-5; TRBD2 matches at 7 bases. The ends lost 6 bases at V and 2 bases at J; junction bases unmatched: 3. Looked up from germline, CDR1 is MNHEY and CDR2 is SVGAGI. CDR3 length: 14 amino acids. The DNA for the CDR3 is TGTGCCAGCAGAAGGGACTACAACACCGGGGAGCTGTTTTTT. Translation gives CASRRDYNTGELFF.

This chain joins TRBV19 and TRBJ1-2; the D is unclear. Germline values: CDR1 LNHDA, CDR2 SQIVND (reference sequence). With 10 bases removed from V and 2 bases from J, the gap between germline ends came to 20 bases. The CDR3 totals 15 residues. CDR3 nucleotide sequence: TGTGCCACATCCGGGATGGGGAAAGGAAACTATGGCTACACCTTC. Residues: CATSGMGKGNYGYTF. Using reference TRBV19 and TRBJ1-2 for the parts outside the CDR3, the full variable domain is DGGITQSPKYLFRKEGQNVTLSCEQNLNHDAMYWYRQDPGQGLRLIYYSQIVNDFQKGDIAEGYSVSREKKESFPLTVTSAQKNPTAFYLCATSGMGKGNYGYTFGSGTRLTVV.

Concerning this clone: Sequence at one end of the junction differs from germline and may be a read error. The rearrangement uses TRBV25-1 and TRBJ2-1; D may be TRBD1 (6 bases). The CDR3 extends over 12 amino acids. The germline gives CDR1 MGHDK, CDR2 SYGVNS. The DNA of the CDR3 is TGTGCCATCAGTGACCGACAGGCTGAGCAGTTCTTC. Translation: CAISDRQAEQFF.

This sequence joins TRBV30 and TRBJ1-1; D is perhaps TRBD1 (6 bases). V lost 2 bases, J lost 2 bases, and 15 bases lay in between. The CDR3 covers 15 residues. CDR1 is GTSNPN, CDR2 SVGIG, per germline (reference sequence). The CDR3 is CAWSRQGTANTEAFF. CDR3 sequence (DNA): TGTGCCTGGAGTCGGCAGGGGACGGCAAACACTGAAGCTTTCTTT.

This rearrangement joins TRBV19 to TRBJ1-2, with 8 bases identical to TRBD1. The CDR3 contains 15 residues. V trimming: 3 bases; J trimming: 5 bases; junction bases outside the gene matches: 8. Germline V CDR1 and CDR2: LNHDA, SQIVND (reference sequence). CDR3 nucleotides: TGTGCCAGTAGTATCCGAGGACAGGGAGGGTATGGCTACACCTTC. It encodes CASSIRGQGGYGYTF.

About this clone itself: The DNA is omitted, as the CDR3 cannot be located on it reliably, and the CDR3 follows TCRdb's listing. V usage is TRBV6-5 and J usage is TRBJ2-2; the table calls TRBD2, which could not be checked here. The CDR3 extends over 15 residues, inclusive of both ends. In germline, CDR1 is MNHEY, CDR2 SVGAGI. CDR3 residues: CASSSSTSGAGELFF.